The rows below give T cell receptor beta chains drawn from one sample of a study of T cells in Graves' hyperthyroidism and ophthalmopathy. MiXCR, run by TCRdb on the multiplex PCR reads, gives a single entry per CDR3 protein. The sample records approximately 740,000 distinct CDR3 sequences, about 15% being singletons. The sequenced sample consisted of blood. Every receptor here comes from a woman under 30 with Graves' hyperthyroidism. Each CDR3 is given with its conserved first and last residue. A D gene is named only where the DNA matches it firmly. Size tells how often a clone was seen (once, few, many) or the class of an expanded clone, and some rows leave it out.

d_call,clone_size,j_call,v_call,cdr3_aa,cdr3_nt
-,many,TRBJ1-1,TRBV27,CASSLSPLQTGRNTEAFF,TGTGCCAGCAGTTTATCTCCACTCCAGACAGGCAGGAACACTGAAGCTTTCTTT
TRBD2,many,TRBJ2-1,TRBV28,CASAGERERNEQFF,TGTGCCAGCGCGGGGGAACGGGAGAGGAATGAGCAGTTCTTC
TRBD1,many,TRBJ2-3,TRBV5-8,CASSSGQTTGDTQYF,TGTGCCAGCAGCTCGGGACAGACGACGGGAGATACGCAGTATTTT
-,-,TRBJ2-2,TRBV7-8,CASSLRAPARLVANTGELFF,TGTGCCAGCAGCTTACGAGCCCCTGCCCGACTAGTTGCGAACACCGGGGAGCTGTTTTTT
TRBD1,many,TRBJ2-7,TRBV5-6,CASSRRDRGYEQYF,TGTGCCAGCAGCCGCCGGGACAGGGGATACGAGCAGTACTTC
-,-,TRBJ1-1,TRBV5-8,CASSWYRKTEAFF,TGTGCCAGCAGCTGGTACAGGAAAACTGAAGCTTTCTTT
TRBD1,few,TRBJ1-1,TRBV5-1,CASREPGTANTEAFF,TGCGCCAGCAGAGAGCCCGGGACAGCGAACACTGAAGCTTTCTTT
-,-,TRBJ1-2,TRBV9,CASSTPGIYGYTF,TGTGCCAGCAGCACCCCGGGGATCTATGGCTACACCTTC
-,-,TRBJ2-7,TRBV6-1,CAVEDRSYEQYF,TGTGCCGTCGAGGACCGCTCCTACGAGCAGTACTTC
-,few,TRBJ2-7,TRBV4-3,CASRQAWGDGTYEQYF,TGCGCCAGCAGACAAGCCTGGGGGGACGGCACCTACGAGCAGTACTTC
-,many,TRBJ1-4,TRBV7-2,CASSQQLTGTHEKLFF,TGTGCCAGCAGCCAACAACTAACCGGGACCCATGAAAAACTGTTTTTT
-,few,TRBJ2-7,TRBV13,CASSPDSRSYEQYF,TGTGCCAGCAGCCCGGACAGCCGCTCCTACGAGCAGTACTTC
-,few,TRBJ1-4,TRBV15,CATSSFPVGANEKLFF,TGTGCCACCAGCAGCTTCCCCGTAGGAGCTAATGAAAAACTGTTTTTT
-,-,TRBJ1-3,TRBV6-1,CASSEAGLGNTIYF,TGTGCCAGCAGTGAAGCAGGGCTGGGAAACACCATATATTTT
TRBD1,many,TRBJ1-2,TRBV10-3,CAISAGQGARGYTF,TGTGCCATCAGTGCGGGACAGGGGGCGCGAGGCTACACCTTC
TRBD2,many,TRBJ2-1,TRBV4-1,CASSQVPKTSGGKYEQFF,TGCGCCAGCAGCCAAGTTCCCAAGACTAGCGGGGGCAAGTATGAGCAGTTCTTC
TRBD2,-,TRBJ2-1,TRBV29-1,CSVPPSGSSYNEQFF,TGCAGCGTCCCGCCTAGCGGGAGCTCCTACAATGAGCAGTTCTTC
-,few,TRBJ2-1,TRBV25-1,CASSALSGTFAGEQFF,TGTGCCAGCAGTGCACTATCCGGGACTTTCGCCGGTGAGCAGTTCTTC
TRBD1,many,TRBJ2-3,TRBV2,CASSIQGSTDTQYF,TGTGCCAGCAGTATACAGGGGAGCACAGATACGCAGTATTTT
-,many,TRBJ2-3,TRBV18,CASSPGQNEGTQYF,TGTGCCAGCTCACCGGGGCAGAACGAAGGTACGCAGTATTTT
TRBD2,once,TRBJ2-1,TRBV19,CATRTSGRNEQFF,TGTGCCACGAGGACTAGCGGGAGAAATGAGCAGTTCTTC
TRBD1,many,TRBJ1-2,TRBV12-3/TRBV12-4,CASSPGQPEVYGYTF,TGTGCCAGCAGTCCGGGACAGCCGGAAGTCTATGGCTACACCTTC
TRBD2,-,TRBJ2-1,TRBV9,CASKVASGFNEQFF,TGTGCCAGCAAGGTGGCTAGCGGTTTTAATGAGCAGTTCTTC
TRBD2,few,TRBJ2-1,TRBV19,CASTPGLAGGPYNEQFF,TGTGCCAGTACCCCGGGACTAGCGGGAGGTCCCTACAATGAGCAGTTCTTC
-,-,TRBJ2-7,TRBV20-1,CSATSATNSYEQYF,TGCAGTGCTACTAGCGCCACTAATTCCTACGAGCAGTACTTC
-,-,TRBJ2-1,TRBV7-9,CASSLDSNGQFF,TGTGCCAGCAGCTTGGATTCGAACGGGCAGTTCTTC
-,many,TRBJ2-2,TRBV6-2/TRBV6-3,CASSYSRVWAKLFF,TGTGCCAGCAGTTACTCGAGAGTTTGGGCCAAGCTGTTTTTT
-,many,TRBJ2-1,TRBV4-2,CASSPSQTVGDEQFF,TGTGCCAGCAGCCCTTCCCAGACAGTCGGCGATGAGCAGTTCTTC
-,few,TRBJ1-2,TRBV7-9,CASSLDILKGYTF,TGTGCCAGCAGCTTAGATATTCTGAAAGGCTACACCTTC
-,few,TRBJ2-7,TRBV19,CASSIDSVGVEQYF,TGTGCCAGTAGTATCGACTCGGTCGGGGTGGAGCAGTACTTC
-,many,TRBJ2-1,TRBV18,CASSPYRSNEQFF,TGTGCCAGCTCACCATACAGGAGTAATGAGCAGTTCTTC
-,many,TRBJ2-3,TRBV7-9,CASSLKPSTQYF,TGTGCCAGCAGCTTGAAGCCTAGTACGCAGTATTTT
TRBD2,many,TRBJ2-3,TRBV18,CASSWTSGMNGADTQYF,TGTGCCAGCTCGTGGACTAGCGGGATGAATGGTGCAGATACGCAGTATTTT
-,-,TRBJ2-6,TRBV3-1,CASSPRGTGANVLTF,TGTGCCAGCAGCCCCAGAGGGACTGGGGCCAACGTCCTGACTTTC
-,few,TRBJ1-4,TRBV4-1,CASSHSGEKLFF,TGCGCCAGCAGCCATAGCGGTGAAAAACTGTTTTTT
-,many,TRBJ2-1,TRBV2,CACAGAWTDEQFF,TGTGCCTGTGCGGGGGCCTGGACGGATGAGCAGTTCTTC
-,-,TRBJ2-5,TRBV7-9,CASSIRQGNRETQYF,TGTGCCAGCAGCATTCGTCAGGGAAACCGGGAGACCCAGTACTTC
TRBD2,many,TRBJ2-7,TRBV7-9,CASSSIRVVTSGRYEQYF,TGTGCCAGCAGCTCAATACGGGTGGTGACTAGCGGGAGATACGAGCAGTACTTC
TRBD1,many,TRBJ2-7,TRBV11-2,CASSWGTGAFYEQYF,TGTGCCAGCAGCTGGGGGACAGGTGCCTTCTACGAGCAGTACTTC
TRBD2,few,TRBJ2-6,TRBV6-1,CASSKTSGSISGANVLTF,TGTGCCAGCAGTAAGACTAGCGGGAGCATTTCCGGGGCCAACGTCCTGACTTTC
TRBD2,-,TRBJ2-7,TRBV7-2,CASSLGEGLTYEQYF,TGTGCCAGCAGCTTGGGGGAGGGTTTAACCTACGAGCAGTACTTC
-,many,TRBJ1-5,TRBV4-1,CASSTLGDRRQPQHF,TGCGCCAGCAGCACCCTGGGGGACCGAAGACAGCCCCAGCATTTT
TRBD1,many,TRBJ2-5,TRBV6-1,CASRAPGGETQYF,TGTGCCAGCAGAGCCCCAGGGGGCGAGACCCAGTACTTC
-,-,TRBJ2-2,TRBV19,CASSGVAVNTGELFF,TGTGCCAGTAGTGGAGTAGCGGTAAACACCGGGGAGCTGTTTTTT
TRBD2,many,TRBJ2-3,TRBV25-1,CASSGGDWGPGGLKDADTQYF,TGTGCCAGCAGTGGTGGCGACTGGGGGCCGGGGGGGTTGAAGGACGCAGATACGCAGTATTTT
-,-,TRBJ1-4,TRBV30,CAWSVQRGLNEKLFF,TGTGCCTGGAGTGTACAAAGAGGCTTAAATGAAAAACTGTTTTTT
-,many,TRBJ2-3,TRBV24-1,CATSDSHRASSTDTQYF,TGTGCCACCAGTGATTCACACAGGGCGTCTAGCACAGATACGCAGTATTTT
TRBD2,-,TRBJ2-3,TRBV3-1,CASSGLAGLRGATDTQYF,TGTGCCAGCTCGGGACTAGCGGGACTCCGAGGTGCCACAGATACGCAGTATTTT
TRBD2,few,TRBJ2-7,TRBV7-9,CASSHSGTSVYEQYF,TGTGCCAGCAGCCATTCCGGGACTAGCGTCTACGAGCAGTACTTC
TRBD2,-,TRBJ2-1,TRBV20-1,CSARVKAGGGYNEQFF,TGCAGTGCTAGAGTGAAAGCGGGAGGGGGCTACAATGAGCAGTTCTTC
-,-,TRBJ1-6,TRBV15,CATSVSDSPLHF,TGTGCCACCAGCGTTTCAGATTCACCCCTCCACTTT
-,many,TRBJ2-4,TRBV2,CASSERTARNIQYF,TGTGCCAGCAGTGAAAGGACGGCTAGGAACATTCAGTACTTC